Below are 3 T cell receptor beta chains sequenced from a single sample in a study of blood T cell repertoires in COVID-19. Using immunoSEQ multiplex PCR, the repertoire was profiled, and TCRdb retains in-frame clones only, with some absent. The table has around 140,000 clones, roughly 84% seen once. The material sequenced was peripheral blood. Source of these receptors: a man aged 60 to 69 with acute or convalescent COVID-19.

The V and J genes are TRBV5-1 and TRBJ1-6, with 8 nucleotides matching TRBD1. The germline gives CDR1 SGHRS, CDR2 YFSETQ. This CDR3 is built from 14 residues. Unmatched junction bases numbered 3, after V lost 4 bases and J lost 6 bases. The CDR3 is CASSPDRANSPLHF. Written as DNA, the CDR3 is TGCGCCAGCAGCCCGGACAGGGCTAATTCACCCCTCCACTTT.

The chain employs TRBV7-9 and TRBJ2-1; 13 bases match TRBD2. CDR3 length: 16 residues. With 6 bases clipped from V and 6 bases from J, the junction kept 8 bases outside the gene matches. Germline V gene sequence: CDR1 SEHNR, CDR2 FQNEAQ (reference sequence). The CDR3 reads CASSPPTSGRGNEQFF. The CDR3 DNA reads as TGTGCCAGCAGTCCTCCTACTAGCGGGAGGGGCAATGAGCAGTTCTTC. Filled out from reference TRBV7-9 and TRBJ2-1, the complete variable domain reads DTGVSQNPRHKITKRGQNVTFRCDPISEHNRLYWYRQTLGQGPEFLTYFQNEAQLEKSRLLSDRFSAERPKGSFSTLEIQRTEQGDSAMYLCASSPPTSGRGNEQFFGPGTRLTVL.

The gene calls are TRBV29-1 and TRBJ1-2, with 7 nucleotides matching TRBD1. The CDR3 totals 12 residues. Germline V CDR1 and CDR2: SQVTM, ANQGSEA. V was pared by 5 bases and J by 7 bases, with 7 bases of the junction left unmatched. The CDR3, as DNA: TGCAGCGTTCTCGGACAGGATAGTGGCTACACCTTC. Translated: CSVLGQDSGYTF.